The clone carrying this T cell receptor beta chain came up many times. Its cognate antigen is unknown. This entry belongs to a study of CD8 T cells in ankylosing spondylitis. Findings and caveats of the study: For ankylosing spondylitis blood, a TCR beta motif of 7 or 8 highly homologous variants appeared characteristic. Clones tied to disease were said to be significantly enriched in matched ankylosing spondylitis synovial fluid.

TCRdb analysed the 5' RACE reads with MiXCR anew, one entry per CDR3 protein. The sample contains about 510,000 distinct CDR3 sequences, roughly 5% of which appear only once. The CDR3 extends over 13 amino acids. The V end was cut by 4 bases, the J end by 7 bases, with 11 bases between. Per germline, CDR1 SGHRS and CDR2 YFSETQ. The sample was blood, either unsorted or a sorted T cell fraction (not recorded which). The TCR was taken from a male donor with ankylosing spondylitis. The chain employs TRBV5-1 and TRBJ2-2; the D gene is possibly TRBD2 (5 bases). CDR3 loop: CASSESGNGELFF. DNA of the CDR3: TGCGCCAGCAGCGAGAGCGGAAACGGGGAGCTGTTTTTT.